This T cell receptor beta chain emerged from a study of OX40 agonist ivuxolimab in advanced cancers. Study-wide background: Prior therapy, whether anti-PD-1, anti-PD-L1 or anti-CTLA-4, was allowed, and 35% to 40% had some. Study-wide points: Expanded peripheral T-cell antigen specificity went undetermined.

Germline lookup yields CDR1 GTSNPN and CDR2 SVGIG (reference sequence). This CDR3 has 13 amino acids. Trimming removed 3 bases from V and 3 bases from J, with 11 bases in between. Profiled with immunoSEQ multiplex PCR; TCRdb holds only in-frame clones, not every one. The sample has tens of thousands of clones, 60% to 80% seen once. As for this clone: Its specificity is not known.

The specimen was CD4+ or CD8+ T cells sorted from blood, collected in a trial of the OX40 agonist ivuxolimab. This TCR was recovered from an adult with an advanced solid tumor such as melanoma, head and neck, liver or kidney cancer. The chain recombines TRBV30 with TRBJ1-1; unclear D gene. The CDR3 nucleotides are TGTGCCTGGAGGGGATATAGGGACACTGAAGCTTTCTTT. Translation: CAWRGYRDTEAFF.